This passage covers 21 T cell receptor beta chains from one sample sequenced in a study of blood T cell repertoires in COVID-19. Here immunoSEQ multiplex PCR was the method, and the copy in TCRdb shows in-frame clones only, minus some. The sample includes 150,000 to 200,000 clones, approximately 86% of them seen just once. Specimen: peripheral blood. Every receptor here comes from an older man with acute or convalescent COVID-19.

The V and J genes are TRBV3-1 (or the pseudogene TRBV3-2) and TRBJ2-2, with D maybe TRBD2 (5 bases). Germline lookup yields CDR1 LGHDT and CDR2 YNNKEL (reference sequence). The CDR3 is made up of 14 amino acids. The ends were cut back, 3 bases at V and 4 bases at J, with 9 bases in the middle. The CDR3 DNA follows: TGTGCCAGCAGCCAGGAGGTGGGCACCGGGGAGCTGTTTTTT. Its translation is CASSQEVGTGELFF.

The rearrangement uses TRBV2 and TRBJ2-3; D gene ambiguous. V shed 6 bases and J shed 4 bases, with 5 bases lying between them. This CDR3 region has 11 residues. Germline V CDR1 and CDR2: SNHLY, FYNNEI. The CDR3: CASRLADTQYF. Here the CDR3 DNA reads TGTGCCAGCAGGTTAGCAGATACGCAGTATTTT. The variable domain in full, completed from reference TRBV2 and TRBJ2-3, reads EPEVTQTPSHQVTQMGQEVILRCVPISNHLYFYWYRQILGQKVEFLVSFYNNEISEKSEIFDDQFSVERPDGSNFTLKIRSTKLEDSAMYFCASRLADTQYFGPGTRLTVL.

The rearrangement joins TRBV6-5 to TRBJ2-1; D gene uncertain. Deletions cut 6 bases from V and 6 bases from J, with 12 bases between. The CDR3 runs 13 residues. The germline V gene has CDR1 MNHEY and CDR2 SVGAGI. The CDR3 nucleotides are TGTGCCAGCAGCCTAAATACTTTCAATGAGCAGTTCTTC. Protein sequence: CASSLNTFNEQFF.

The chain combines TRBV29-1 with TRBJ2-3; 8 positions agree with TRBD1. CDR1 SQVTM and CDR2 ANQGSEA come from the germline V gene. After removal of 5 bases from V and 3 bases from J, the junction contained 1 base not matched to a gene. CDR3 length: 12 residues. This chain's CDR3 is CSVQGATDTQYF. CDR3 bases: TGCAGCGTTCAGGGGGCGACAGATACGCAGTATTTT.

The V and J genes are TRBV11-2 and TRBJ2-5; 9 nucleotides agree with TRBD1. The V gene end was trimmed by 4 bases and the J gene end by 4 bases; junction bases not matched to a gene: 7. CDR3 length: 15 amino acids. Germline CDR1 SGHAT, CDR2 FQNNGV. The CDR3 sequence: CASSSVQGAGETQYF. The CDR3 nucleotides read TGTGCCAGCAGCTCAGTACAGGGGGCTGGAGAGACCCAGTACTTC.

The chain recombines TRBV7-9 with TRBJ2-1; 12 bases are a match to TRBD2. The V gene end was trimmed by 5 bases and the J gene end by 2 bases; junction bases not matched to a gene: 4. CDR1 is SEHNR, CDR2 FQNEAQ, per germline (reference sequence). This CDR3 has 16 amino acids. CDR3 residues: CASSLGLAGTYNEQFF. DNA of the CDR3: TGTGCCAGCAGCCTTGGACTAGCGGGAACCTACAATGAGCAGTTCTTC.

The rearrangement joins TRBV7-3 to TRBJ2-2; tentatively, D is TRBD2 (6 bases). This CDR3 is 16 amino acids long. The V and J ends lost 1 base and 0 bases respectively, with 9 bases between them. Germline CDR1 reads SGHTA; CDR2 reads FQGTGA. The CDR3 DNA follows: TGTGCCAGCAGCTTAAGGGGCGGGGCGAACACCGGGGAGCTGTTTTTT. Its protein product is CASSLRGGANTGELFF. The entire variable domain, with the rest obtained from reference TRBV7-3 and TRBJ2-2, is as follows: GAGVSQTPSNKVTEKGKYVELRCDPISGHTALYWYRQSLGQGPEFLIYFQGTGAADDSGLPNDRFFAVRPEGSVSTLKIQRTERGDSAVYLCASSLRGGANTGELFFGEGSRLTVL.

This clone was detected a few times. The V gene is TRBV5-1, the J gene TRBJ2-7; TRBD2 matches 7 bases. The CDR3 is 15 residues long. The germline V gene has CDR1 SGHRS and CDR2 YFSETQ. Unmatched junction bases numbered 7, after V lost 1 base and J lost 3 bases. The CDR3 spells CASSLQGGVLYEQYF. DNA for the CDR3: TGCGCCAGCAGCTTGCAGGGAGGGGTCCTCTACGAGCAGTACTTC.

Points on this clone: This same CDR3 is encoded by further DNA sequences in the sample. The V gene is TRBV7-2, the J gene TRBJ2-5; D unclear. Germline V gene lookup returns CDR1 SGHTA and CDR2 FQGNSA. V was cut by 3 bases and J by 2 bases, with 10 bases left in between. The CDR3 length is 14 residues. The CDR3 is CASSFQNRQETQYF. The DNA for the CDR3 is TGTGCCAGCAGCTTCCAGAATCGTCAAGAGACCCAGTACTTC.

The rearrangement links TRBV28 to TRBJ2-7; D unresolved. In germline, CDR1 is MDHEN, CDR2 SYDVKM. V was cut by 3 bases and J by 0 bases, with 9 bases left in between. This CDR3 comprises 14 residues. This chain's CDR3 is CASSFDWSSYEQYF. CDR3 nucleotide sequence: TGTGCCAGCAGTTTCGACTGGAGCTCCTACGAGCAGTACTTC.

The chain is built from TRBV10-1 and TRBJ1-1, with D unresolved. V lost 5 bases and J lost 1, with 8 bases in between. The germline V gene has CDR1 WNHNN and CDR2 SYGVQD (reference sequence). The CDR3 runs 13 residues. CDR3 in DNA: TGCGCCAGCAGTACGAGCACGAACACTGAAGCTTTCTTT. This translates into CASSTSTNTEAFF.

This chain joins TRBV7-6 and TRBJ2-1, with D possibly TRBD2 on 6 matching bases. The CDR3 is 12 amino acids. CDR1 and CDR2 from the germline V gene are SGHVS and FNYEAQ. Trimming removed 5 bases from V and 7 bases from J, with 9 bases in between. The CDR3 sequence: CASSHGGNEQFF. The CDR3 DNA follows: TGTGCCAGCAGCCATGGGGGGAATGAGCAGTTCTTC. The full variable domain, in which reference TRBV7-6 and TRBJ2-1 provide the parts outside the CDR3, is GAGVSQSPRYKVTKRGQDVALRCDPISGHVSLYWYRQALGQGPEFLTYFNYEAQQDKSGLPNDRFSAERPEGSISTLTIQRTEQRDSAMYRCASSHGGNEQFFGPGTRLTVL.

The chain joins TRBV28 to TRBJ1-2; D is possibly TRBD1 (6 bases). The CDR3 extends over 15 amino acids. V lost 2 bases and J lost 5, with 15 bases in between. The germline CDR1 and CDR2 sequences are MDHEN and SYDVKM. CDR3 in DNA: TGTGCCAGCAGTTTAGGCCCGGCCCAGGGGTATGGCTACACCTTC. As protein: CASSLGPAQGYGYTF.

This clone was seen more than once but under ten times. The rearrangement uses TRBV30 and TRBJ2-1; 14 positions match TRBD2. This CDR3 has 15 amino acids. Germline V CDR1 and CDR2: GTSNPN, SVGIG (reference sequence). With V trimmed by 3 bases and J by 7 bases, 5 bases remained unmatched. CDR3 in amino acids: CAWRGTSGSRNEQFF. The CDR3 bases are TGTGCCTGGAGGGGGACTAGCGGGAGTAGGAATGAGCAGTTCTTC. Using reference TRBV30 and TRBJ2-1 for the parts outside the CDR3, the full variable domain is SQTIHQWPATLVQPVGSPLSLECTVEGTSNPNLYWYRQAAGRGLQLLFYSVGIGQISSEVPQNLSASRPQDRQFILSSKKLLLSDSGFYLCAWRGTSGSRNEQFFGPGTRLTVL.

V is TRBV7-2 and J is TRBJ2-3; possibly TRBD2 for D (6 bases). The germline V gene encodes CDR1 SGHTA and CDR2 FQGNSA. The V and J ends lost 2 bases and 2 bases respectively, with 14 bases between them. There are 16 residues in the CDR3. CDR3 loop: CASSLLPGVATDTQYF. CDR3 sequence (DNA): TGTGCCAGCAGCTTATTACCGGGGGTGGCCACAGATACGCAGTATTTT.

V gene TRBV5-5 combines with J gene TRBJ2-5; D is unclear. The CDR3 contains 13 residues. V shed 4 bases and J shed 1 base, with 8 bases lying between them. Germline V gives CDR1 SGHKS, CDR2 YYEKEE (reference sequence). CDR3 sequence reads: CASSPGSQETQYF. The DNA for the CDR3 is TGTGCCAGCAGCCCCGGGTCCCAAGAGACCCAGTACTTC.

This clone was detected once. J is TRBJ2-7 and V is TRBV7-9, with D perhaps TRBD1 (6 bases). Trimming took off 5 bases at V and 2 bases at J, with 16 bases between the two ends. The CDR3 has 15 amino acids. Germline loops: CDR1 SEHNR, CDR2 FQNEAQ (reference sequence). CDR3 sequence: CASSLFRQGTYEQYF. The DNA for the CDR3 is TGTGCCAGCAGCCTGTTCCGGCAGGGGACCTACGAGCAGTACTTC.

This sequence joins TRBV5-1 and TRBJ1-4; 10 nucleotides match TRBD1. Germline lookup yields CDR1 SGHRS and CDR2 YFSETQ. The V segment lost 7 bases and the J segment 0 bases; nucleotides outside the gene matches: 3. This CDR3 has 15 residues. This CDR3 reads CASRTGGATNEKLFF. As DNA, the CDR3 is TGCGCCAGCCGGACAGGGGGTGCAACTAATGAAAAACTGTTTTTT.

This clone was observed a few times. The rearrangement joins TRBV4-2 to TRBJ2-2; 8 positions match TRBD1. The germline V gene encodes CDR1 LGHNA and CDR2 YNFKEQ. The junction had 8 bases not matched to a gene; V was cut back by 4 bases and J by 1 base. This CDR3 has 17 amino acids. CDR3 sequence: CASSLLTGTGNTGELFF. The CDR3 nucleotides read TGTGCCAGCAGCCTCCTAACCGGGACAGGGAACACCGGGGAGCTGTTTTTT.

This chain joins TRBV15 and TRBJ2-1; 8 nucleotides match TRBD2. Germline assignment: CDR1 LNHNV and CDR2 YYDKDF (reference sequence). The CDR3 consists of 17 residues. Unmatched junction bases numbered 8, after V lost 0 bases and J lost 4 bases. CDR3 region: CATSRDRGTSGYNEQFF. For the CDR3, the DNA is TGTGCCACCAGCAGAGATCGAGGAACTAGCGGATACAATGAGCAGTTCTTC.

This chain connects TRBV3-1 (or the pseudogene TRBV3-2) to TRBJ1-4, with D unresolved. Germline CDR1 reads LGHDT; CDR2 reads YNNKEL (reference sequence). The CDR3 is made up of 18 amino acids. With 4 bases removed from V and 0 bases from J, the gap between germline ends came to 18 bases. The CDR3 loop is CASSPHRGIFSTNEKLFF. Written as DNA, the CDR3 is TGTGCCAGCAGCCCGCATAGAGGAATTTTTTCAACTAATGAAAAACTGTTTTTT.